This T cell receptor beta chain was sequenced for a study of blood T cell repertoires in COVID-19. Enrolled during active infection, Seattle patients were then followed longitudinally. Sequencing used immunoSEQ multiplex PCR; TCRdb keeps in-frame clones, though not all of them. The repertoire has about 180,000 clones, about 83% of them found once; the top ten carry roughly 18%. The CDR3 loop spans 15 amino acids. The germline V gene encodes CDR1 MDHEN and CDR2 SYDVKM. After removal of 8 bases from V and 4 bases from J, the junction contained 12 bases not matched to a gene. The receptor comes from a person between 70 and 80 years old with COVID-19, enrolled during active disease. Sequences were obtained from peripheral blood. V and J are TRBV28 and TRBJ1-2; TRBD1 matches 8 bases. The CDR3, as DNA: TGTGCCAGCCTGCCAGACCAACAGGGGGGCTATGGCTACACCTTC. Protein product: CASLPDQQGGYGYTF.